This T cell receptor (beta chain) was sequenced during a study of cytomegalovirus exposure and HLA in healthy donors. Study-wide points: There were 150 or so TCR beta chains listed as cytomegalovirus-associated. Previously analyzed data showed that most TCR beta V segments were productive at a frequency of about 90% or about 30%. The study found most TCR sequences rare, yet found some public TCRs in many donors. As a later analysis showed, several of the most significant clusters appeared to be linked to common viral pathogens.

With respect to this clone: Its antigen is still unknown.

With 60 Vbeta and 13 Jbeta primers, the PCR was carried out. Clones were read by immunoSEQ multiplex PCR, and TCRdb kept only the in-frame ones, dropping some. The data hold about 160,000 clones, with more than 80% observed a single time. Germline CDR1 is SGHNT and CDR2 is YYREEE (reference sequence). J was trimmed by 0 bases and V by 3 bases; bases with no gene match: 13. The CDR3 extends over 18 amino acids. This TCR was sampled from a woman aged 18-29 years in good health and CMV-seronegative. This sequence joins TRBV5-4 and TRBJ1-1, with 8 bases aligning to TRBD1. Sample: PBMCs. The chain's CDR3 is CASSSPGAGGKVNTEAFF. In DNA, the CDR3 is TGTGCCAGCAGCTCACCCGGGGCAGGGGGCAAAGTGAACACTGAAGCTTTCTTT. Together with reference TRBV5-4 and TRBJ1-1, the CDR3 gives the full variable domain: ETGVTQSPTHLIKTRGQQVTLRCSSQSGHNTVSWYQQALGQGPQFIFQYYREEENGRGNFPPRFSGLQFPNYSSELNVNALELDDSALYLCASSSPGAGGKVNTEAFFGQGTRLTVV.